This is a list of T cell receptor beta chains from one sample in a study of control samples from healthy donors and cancer patients. Measured with immunoSEQ multiplex PCR; TCRdb has only the in-frame clones, and not every one. The top ten clones hold 1.1% to 1.5% of a sample with about 180,000 clones, around 87% of them seen once. Sequencing was carried out using blood. The receptors come from a woman aged 45-59 years in good health. Both conserved end residues are part of each CDR3.

V,CDR3
TRBV5-4,CASSSRQVAYEQYF
TRBV10-3,CAIRAEVNEKLFF
TRBV30,CAWSSGDDYGYTF
TRBV9,CASSVEGQGRSEQYF
TRBV7-2,CASSPQIGPRRKGYTF
TRBV7-2,CASSQGQNTEAFF
TRBV30,CAWSVSGTGRKTQYF
TRBV24-1,CATSDPGLTSVETQYF
TRBV5-5,CASSFDRATYEQYF
TRBV4-1,CASSQEGQGGNEQFF
TRBV4-2,CASSSGTTSYNEQFF
TRBV14,CASSLPGTGNIQYF
TRBV7-9,CASSRAVGGDYNEQFF
TRBV11-2,CASPREGGNTGELFF
TRBV19,CASSRRASTDTQYF
TRBV20-1,CSAPGEGNRYF